A single sample gave rise to the 25 T cell receptor beta chains below, sequenced in a study of T cell clonotyping in hematopoietic cell transplantation (dated by TCRdb to about 2021). Reading the label with the study, this specimen's time point is: recipient sample about 28 days before transplant, after cytoreduction. Libraries were built with the immunoSEQ multiplex PCR assay. TCRdb holds this immuneACCESS table with in-frame rearrangements only. Some clones are missing; in checked studies, unresolved V genes explain under half, and the rest has no known cause. This sample gives tens of thousands of clones in total; roughly 85% of them show up just once. The ten largest clones take up approximately 3% of the sample. This material consisted of peripheral blood mononuclear cells, taken before stem cell transplant. The receptors were gathered from a man aged 60 to 75 with acute myeloid leukemia. Some clones in this sample may be carry-over from other donors' samples.

V gene TRBV4-2 combines with J gene TRBJ1-3; D is possibly TRBD1 (5 bases). Germline V lookup: CDR1 LGHNA, CDR2 YNFKEQ. Trimming cost V 4 bases and J 0 bases, with 13 bases left between them. The CDR3 is 16 residues long. CDR3 coding DNA: TGTGCCAGCAGCCTGCACGGGGGTTTCTCTGGAAACACCATATATTTT. Encoded protein: CASSLHGGFSGNTIYF.

The CDR3 DNA reads TGTGCCAGCAGTTTATCGTGGGAGATTGAGCAGTTCTTC. Amino acids: CASSLSWEIEQFF. This chain joins TRBV27 and TRBJ2-1; possibly TRBD2 for D (5 bases). The CDR3 loop spans 13 amino acids. Germline V CDR1 and CDR2: MNHEY, SMNVEV (reference sequence). Between the trimmed V and J ends, which lost 0 bases and 9 bases, there was a span of 9 bases.

V usage is TRBV7-6 and J usage is TRBJ2-3; 8 nucleotides line up with TRBD2. The CDR3 is 16 amino acids. Germline values: CDR1 SGHVS, CDR2 FNYEAQ. Germline trimming cut 5 bases from V and 5 bases from J; bases unmatched to any gene: 12. Here the CDR3 reads CASSPQSGGYRDTQYF. CDR3 sequence (DNA): TGTGCCAGCAGCCCCCAGAGCGGGGGCTACCGAGATACGCAGTATTTT.

This clone was seen a few times. The V gene is TRBV7-2, the J gene TRBJ1-3; D not resolved. The germline gives CDR1 SGHTA, CDR2 FQGNSA. V shed 4 bases and J shed 0 bases, with 7 bases lying between them. CDR3 length: 14 residues. In nucleotides, the CDR3 is TGTGCCAGCAGCTGGGCAGGCTCTGGAAACACCATATATTTT. Translation gives CASSWAGSGNTIYF.

The CDR3: CASSLVGPNSASGANVLTF. CDR3 sequence (DNA): TGTGCCAGCAGCTTAGTTGGCCCCAACTCAGCCTCTGGGGCCAACGTCCTGACTTTC. This chain links TRBV7-8 with TRBJ2-6; D unresolved. From germline, CDR1 is SGHVS and CDR2 FQNEAQ. CDR3 length equals 19 residues. With 1 base removed from V and 0 bases from J, the gap between germline ends came to 16 bases. Full variable domain (outside the CDR3, taken from reference TRBV7-8 and TRBJ2-6): GAGVSQSPRYKVAKRGQDVALRCDPISGHVSLFWYQQALGQGPEFLTYFQNEAQLDKSGLPSDRFFAERPEGSVSTLKIQRTQQEDSAVYLCASSLVGPNSASGANVLTFGAGSRLTVL.

This chain joins TRBV7-2 and TRBJ2-5; TRBD1 agrees at 10 bases. Trimming cost V 6 bases and J 4 bases; bases outside gene matches: 8. The CDR3 consists of 15 residues. The germline CDR1 and CDR2 sequences are SGHTA and FQGNSA. This chain's CDR3 is CASRPPGQGRETQYF. CDR3 DNA sequence: TGTGCCAGCAGACCTCCGGGACAGGGGAGAGAGACCCAGTACTTC.

V gene TRBV6-4 combines with J gene TRBJ1-2, with D unresolved. Germline assignment: CDR1 MRHNA and CDR2 SNTAGT. CDR3 length: 13 amino acids. Trimming cost V 4 bases and J 6 bases, with 12 bases left between them. The CDR3 nucleotides are TGTGCCAGCAGTGGGGAGATGGGTGATGGCTACACCTTC. The encoded protein is CASSGEMGDGYTF.

This clone was found a few times. The chain combines TRBV7-9 with TRBJ1-3; no clear D. The CDR3 has 15 amino acids. CDR1 SEHNR and CDR2 FQNEAQ come from the germline V gene (reference sequence). V was shortened by 0 bases and J by 0 bases, with 6 bases between the two germline ends. CDR3 bases: TGTGCCAGCAGCTTAGCGGGGAGCTCTGGAAACACCATATATTTT. It codes for CASSLAGSSGNTIYF.

The rearrangement joins TRBV9 to TRBJ2-2; D unresolved. The CDR3 spans 18 residues. Germline V lookup: CDR1 SGDLS, CDR2 YYNGEE. Trimming removed 4 bases from V and 3 bases from J, with 22 bases in between. The CDR3 is CASSNPHEAPLDTGELFF. CDR3 bases: TGTGCCAGCAGCAATCCCCACGAGGCGCCCCTTGACACCGGGGAGCTGTTTTTT.

For the CDR3, the DNA is TGTGCCAGCAGCAACCTTGACAGGGGGCACTATGGCTACACCTTC. Translation gives CASSNLDRGHYGYTF. The chain employs TRBV11-1 and TRBJ1-2; 10 bases match TRBD1. CDR1 and CDR2 from the germline V gene are SGHAT and FQDESV (reference sequence). J gave up 3 bases and V 5 bases, and 6 bases lay outside the gene matches. This CDR3 spans 15 amino acids.

This clone came up a few times. The rearrangement links TRBV5-1 to TRBJ1-3, with 8 bases lining up with TRBD1. Germline CDR1 reads SGHRS; CDR2 reads YFSETQ. This CDR3 contains 15 residues. V was clipped by 4 bases and J by 2 bases; unmatched bases: 5. The CDR3: CASSDPDRAGNTIYF. The DNA for the CDR3 is TGCGCCAGCAGCGACCCGGACAGGGCTGGAAACACCATATATTTT.

The chain uses TRBV9 and TRBJ1-5; 7 bases fit TRBD1. J was trimmed by 6 bases and V by 3 bases; bases with no gene match: 6. Germline V gene sequence: CDR1 SGDLS, CDR2 YYNGEE. CDR3 length equals 14 residues. The CDR3 DNA follows: TGTGCCAGCAGCGGAGCGACAGGGACTCAGCCCCAGCATTTT. This sequence encodes CASSGATGTQPQHF.

This clone occurred once. V and J are TRBV23-1 and TRBJ2-2; 7 bases align to TRBD1. TRBV23-1 counts as an open reading frame of uncertain function. V shed 0 bases and J 0 bases; nucleotides not matched to a gene: 10. The CDR3 consists of 19 residues. The CDR3 loop reads CASSQSGPRGLPNTGELFF. CDR3 in DNA: TGCGCCAGCAGTCAATCCGGCCCGAGGGGGCTACCGAACACCGGGGAGCTGTTTTTT.

This sequence joins TRBV25-1 and TRBJ2-7, with unresolved D. The CDR3 runs to 14 residues. The germline V and J ends were trimmed by 4 bases and 0 bases, with 10 bases remaining between them. Germline V gene sequence: CDR1 MGHDK, CDR2 SYGVNS. The CDR3 bases are TGTGCCAGCAGTGGCAGCAGTGCCTCCTACGAGCAGTACTTC. This translates into CASSGSSASYEQYF.

This rearrangement joins TRBV11-1 to TRBJ2-7; D is undetermined. The CDR3 length is 11 residues. The V end was cut by 4 bases, the J end by 4 bases, with 5 bases between. Per germline, CDR1 SGHAT and CDR2 FQDESV (reference sequence). The CDR3 sequence: CASSSYYEQYF. CDR3 nucleotides: TGTGCCAGCAGCTCATATTACGAGCAGTACTTC.

The chain is built from TRBV25-1 and TRBJ2-5, with 13 positions matching TRBD2. The V gene end was trimmed by 3 bases and the J gene end by 1 base; junction bases not matched to a gene: 5. The length of the CDR3 is 17 residues. CDR1 is MGHDK and CDR2 is SYGVNS in the germline V gene. CDR3 nucleotide sequence: TGTGCCAGCAGTGATCCTCGACTAGCGGGGGGCCAAGAGACCCAGTACTTC. It translates to CASSDPRLAGGQETQYF.

The J gene is TRBJ2-7, the V gene TRBV11-3; possible D gene TRBD2, 5 bases. V was trimmed by 5 bases and J by 3 bases, leaving 20 bases between them. Germline V gene sequence: CDR1 SGHNT, CDR2 YENEEA. The CDR3 spans 16 residues. The CDR3 region is CASSGGAGSRFYEQYF. In DNA, the CDR3 is TGTGCCAGCAGCGGAGGCGCCGGGTCCCGTTTCTACGAGCAGTACTTC.

The rearrangement joins TRBV11-3 to TRBJ2-3; TRBD2 matches 16 bases. There are 17 residues in the CDR3. CDR1 and CDR2 from the germline V gene are SGHNT and YENEEA. Trimming at V came to 5 bases and at J to 5 bases, leaving 7 bases not matched to a gene. The CDR3 DNA is TGTGCCAGCAGCCCGGGGACTAGCGGGGGGGGACTAGATACGCAGTATTTT. The encoded protein is CASSPGTSGGGLDTQYF.

This clone has only a few counts. The V and J genes are TRBV18 and TRBJ1-1; D uncertain. With 3 bases removed from V and 0 bases from J, the gap between germline ends came to 17 bases. The germline V gene encodes CDR1 KGHSH and CDR2 LQKENI. The CDR3 loop spans 17 amino acids. The DNA for the CDR3 is TGTGCCAGCTCACCCCTCGTGGTGGCGGGGATGAACACTGAAGCTTTCTTT. Residues: CASSPLVVAGMNTEAFF.

CDR3 loop: CAISESSGNTIYF. DNA for the CDR3: TGTGCCATCAGTGAGTCCTCTGGAAACACCATATATTTT. The chain couples TRBV10-3 to TRBJ1-3; the D is unclear. CDR1 and CDR2 (germline): ENHRY, SYGVKD. The CDR3 extends over 13 amino acids. Trimming left V 0 bases short and J 0 bases short, with 0 bases between.

CDR3 DNA sequence: TGTGCCAGCGAAGTAACTGGAAACACCATATATTTT. This translates into CASEVTGNTIYF. The chain employs TRBV2 and TRBJ1-3, with unresolved D. Trimming left V 8 bases short and J 2 bases short, with 7 bases between. From germline, CDR1 is SNHLY and CDR2 FYNNEI. This CDR3 is built from 12 residues.

The chain is built from TRBV14 and TRBJ1-1; D unclear. The CDR3 has 15 residues. Germline CDR1 SGHDN, CDR2 FVKESK. V was pared by 1 base and J by 5 bases, with 14 bases between. CDR3: CASSQAVGPGTEAFF. CDR3 nucleotide sequence: TGTGCCAGCAGCCAAGCTGTCGGGCCGGGGACTGAAGCTTTCTTT.

Only one count was recorded for this clone. The chain uses TRBV7-6 and TRBJ2-5; the match to TRBD2 covers 12 bases. V lost 5 bases, J lost 1 base, and 8 bases stayed unmatched. CDR3 length: 17 amino acids. CDR1 is SGHVS and CDR2 is FNYEAQ in the germline V gene. CDR3 sequence (DNA): TGTGCCAGCAGCCTCACTTTGACTAGCGGGGGCCAAGAGACCCAGTACTTC. This sequence encodes CASSLTLTSGGQETQYF.

V is TRBV25-1 and J is TRBJ2-1, with 7 bases matching TRBD1. Germline lookup yields CDR1 MGHDK and CDR2 SYGVNS. The CDR3 covers 14 residues. J gave up 3 bases and V 1 base, and 0 bases lay outside the gene matches. In nucleotides, the CDR3 is TGTGCCAGCAGTGAATCAGGGGGCTACAATGAGCAGTTCTTC. Translating it yields CASSESGGYNEQFF.

This clone occurred a few times. In the same sample, other DNA sequences code for this CDR3. V is TRBV9 and J is TRBJ1-1; the match to TRBD1 covers 7 bases. J was trimmed by 4 bases and V by 2 bases; bases with no gene match: 5. Germline V CDR1 and CDR2: SGDLS, YYNGEE. This CDR3 region has 14 residues. CDR3 sequence: CASSVDRVSTEAFF. The CDR3 DNA sequence: TGTGCCAGCAGCGTTGACAGGGTCAGCACTGAAGCTTTCTTT. The full variable domain, its missing parts supplied by reference TRBV9 and TRBJ1-1, is DSGVTQTPKHLITATGQRVTLRCSPRSGDLSVYWYQQSLDQGLQFLIQYYNGEERAKGNILERFSAQQFPDLHSELNLSSLELGDSALYFCASSVDRVSTEAFFGQGTRLTVV.